This T cell receptor (beta chain) was recovered during a study of blood T cell repertoires in COVID-19. Seattle participants joined during active infection and were tracked over time. How the authors handled the data: For nucleated cells, counts were estimated from reference gene primer amplification. Sequencing was performed with immunoSEQ multiplex PCR; in TCRdb, only in-frame clones are kept and a portion is missing. That table gives V, J and clone size, and the DNA gave D and trimming. The sample yields approximately 300,000 clones, roughly 90% seen once. CDR1 and CDR2 (germline): LNHDA, SQIVND (reference sequence). CDR3 size: 18 residues. V shed 9 bases, J shed 1 base, and the junction held 14 bases outside the gene matches.

Sequences were obtained from peripheral blood. The genes are TRBV19 and TRBJ2-6; 8 bases line up with TRBD1. This receptor was identified in a woman aged 25 to 45 with COVID-19, enrolled during active disease. CDR3 in DNA: TGTGCCAGCCAAGGCCGGGACAGGAGCTATTCTGGGGCCAACGTCCTGACTTTC. It specifies CASQGRDRSYSGANVLTF.